This T cell receptor (beta chain) stems from a study of T cell repertoires in cytomegalovirus infection. Study information: CMV infection and matching HLA type were both indicated by public TCR beta signatures. Study results and caveats: Carriers of CMV and the relevant HLA type were discriminated by public TCR beta frequency. In two of eight donors, the top clonotype was HLA-C-restricted CMV-specific.

One entry per CDR3 protein, called by TCRdb with MiXCR from the reads. Here the sample spans some 200,000 distinct CDR3 sequences, approximately 19% being singletons. The CDR3 has 13 amino acids. Germline-derived CDR1 and CDR2 are MNHEY and SVGEGT. Trimming removed 6 bases at V and 7 bases at J, with 13 bases between. In regard to this clonotype: Its antigen is unknown.

The genes are TRBV6-2 or TRBV6-3 and TRBJ1-5, with D perhaps TRBD1 (6 bases). This sequence was found in a human donor in good health (CMV status not recorded). Some clones in this sample may be carry-over from other donors' samples. The specimen was PBMCs. CDR3 protein: CASRRQGIQPQHF. CDR3 nucleotides: TGTGCCAGCAGGCGGCAGGGGATACAGCCCCAGCATTTT.